This TCR beta chain emerged from a study of T cell responses to AZD1222 COVID-19 vaccine. Measured with immunoSEQ multiplex PCR; TCRdb has only the in-frame clones, and not every one. The sample includes about 140,000 clones, about 80% seen only once; the top ten take over 4%. Germline CDR1 LNHDA, CDR2 SQIVND (reference sequence). This CDR3 comprises 16 residues. V lost 4 bases and J lost 3, with 16 bases in between. The TCR was taken from an adult in good health. Material: peripheral blood, obtained on day 0 of AZD1222 vaccination. The chain employs TRBV19 and TRBJ1-3; D ambiguous. The CDR3 spells CASSSRGGEFGNTIYF. CDR3 DNA: TGTGCCAGTAGTAGCCGGGGAGGAGAATTTGGAAACACCATATATTTT.